This T cell receptor (beta chain) was recorded in a study of CD8 T cells in Susac syndrome. Both CD4+ and CD8+ T cells were negatively isolated, and TEMRA cells underwent FACS enrichment. V lost 6 bases and J 7 bases, leaving 18 bases between the germline ends. The CDR3 consists of 14 residues. Per the germline V gene, CDR1 is SNHLY and CDR2 is FYNNEI. Roughly 0.45 to 1 ug RNA was reverse transcribed with random hexamers. MiXCR, applied by TCRdb to the immunoSEQ multiplex PCR reads, yields one record per CDR3 protein. The table shows 150,000 to 200,000 distinct CDR3 sequences, with roughly 94% occurring only once.

The gene calls are TRBV2 and TRBJ1-2; possible D gene TRBD1, 5 bases. The sequence derives from a human donor in good health. The sample comprised CD4+ T cells from PBMCs. CDR3 loop: CASSLSKGASGYTF. In DNA, the CDR3 is TGTGCCAGCAGCCTATCCAAAGGGGCTAGTGGCTACACCTTC.